The next 4 T cell receptor beta chains were all read from a single sample in a study of blood T cell repertoires in COVID-19. Profiled with immunoSEQ multiplex PCR; TCRdb holds only in-frame clones, not every one. The table has 120,000 to 150,000 clones, about 90% seen once. The sequenced sample was peripheral blood. These receptor sequences come from an elderly man with acute or convalescent COVID-19.

This chain links TRBV25-1 with TRBJ2-2; possibly TRBD2 for D (6 bases). The V and J ends lost 8 bases and 1 base respectively, with 11 bases between them. The germline CDR1 and CDR2 sequences are MGHDK and SYGVNS. The CDR3 has 14 residues. The CDR3 is CASRKAGNTGELFF. The DNA of the CDR3 is TGTGCCAGCCGAAAAGCGGGGAACACCGGGGAGCTGTTTTTT.

This chain connects TRBV28 to TRBJ1-3; 8 bases are a match to TRBD1. The germline V gene encodes CDR1 MDHEN and CDR2 SYDVKM. This CDR3 spans 15 amino acids. Trimming took 6 bases from V and 4 from J; bases not matched to a gene: 8. CDR3 sequence reads: CASRNTGGRGNTIYF. In nucleotides, the CDR3 is TGTGCCAGCAGAAATACAGGGGGAAGAGGAAACACCATATATTTT.

This clone was seen once. V is TRBV6-5 and J is TRBJ2-1; D gene uncertain. Germline V lookup: CDR1 MNHEY, CDR2 SVGAGI. The CDR3 covers 15 residues. The ends were cut back, 11 bases at V and 6 bases at J, with 23 bases in the middle. DNA for the CDR3: TGTGCCGGTTCATATCTCACTACTCCCGTCAATGAGCAGTTCTTC. It yields the protein CAGSYLTTPVNEQFF.

The chain couples TRBV19 to TRBJ2-1, with 8 nucleotides matching TRBD2. In germline, CDR1 is LNHDA, CDR2 SQIVND (reference sequence). Germline trimming cut 2 bases from V and 10 bases from J; bases unmatched to any gene: 7. The CDR3 has 14 residues. The chain's CDR3 is CASSIPGLAREQFF. The CDR3 DNA follows: TGTGCCAGTAGTATACCTGGACTAGCAAGGGAGCAGTTCTTC.